These 5 T cell receptor beta chains originate from one sample sequenced in a study of cytomegalovirus exposure and HLA in healthy donors. The PCR contained 60 Vbeta and 13 Jbeta primers. The table came from immunoSEQ multiplex PCR; TCRdb's copy has only in-frame clones and leaves some out. Here the sample spans around 150,000 clones, roughly 79% being singletons. Sequencing input: PBMCs. Receptor source: a male donor in good health and CMV-seropositive.

The chain has TRBV18 and TRBJ2-2, with D perhaps matching TRBD1 (5 bases). This CDR3 is 16 amino acids long. CDR1 is KGHSH and CDR2 is LQKENI in the germline V gene. The germline V and J ends were trimmed by 0 bases and 3 bases, with 11 bases remaining between them. Here the CDR3 reads CASSPPDTYHTGELFF. CDR3 nucleotides: TGTGCCAGCTCACCACCGGACACCTACCACACCGGGGAGCTGTTTTTT.

This clone was counted a single time. The chain couples TRBV5-6 to TRBJ2-5; D is unclear. V shed 2 bases and J shed 10 bases, with 12 bases lying between them. The CDR3 length is 12 residues. Germline lookup yields CDR1 SGHDT and CDR2 YYEEEE. CDR3 region: CASSFTLLDQYF. The CDR3 DNA reads as TGTGCCAGCAGCTTCACACTACTCGACCAGTACTTC. The full variable domain, rest sourced from reference TRBV5-6 and TRBJ2-5, is DAGVTQSPTHLIKTRGQQVTLRCSPKSGHDTVSWYQQALGQGPQFIFQYYEEEERQRGNFPDRFSGHQFPNYSSELNVNALLLGDSALYLCASSFTLLDQYFGPGTRLLVL.

Here the CDR3 reads CASSLERSSYEQYF. The CDR3 nucleotides read TGTGCCAGCAGCTTGGAGCGGAGCTCCTACGAGCAGTACTTC. The chain employs TRBV5-6 and TRBJ2-7, with D possibly being TRBD2 (5 bases). CDR1 is SGHDT, CDR2 YYEEEE, per germline. The CDR3 spans 14 residues. V gave up 0 bases and J gave up 0 bases, with 7 bases separating them.

The genes are TRBV5-1 and TRBJ1-6; 7 bases agree with TRBD1. Per the germline V gene, CDR1 is SGHRS and CDR2 is YFSETQ. The CDR3 contains 15 residues. The J segment lost 7 bases and the V segment lost 3 bases, leaving 7 bases of the junction unmatched. The CDR3: CASSSSGTENSPLHF. CDR3 sequence (DNA): TGCGCCAGCAGCTCGTCCGGGACAGAGAATTCACCCCTCCACTTT.

This sequence joins TRBV29-1 and TRBJ2-7; 10 bases are a match to TRBD1. V shed 4 bases and J 2 bases; nucleotides not matched to a gene: 14. The CDR3 sequence is 17 residues long. The germline gives CDR1 SQVTM, CDR2 ANQGSEA. The CDR3 sequence: CSVVSPSTGTGAYEQYF. Here the CDR3 DNA reads TGCAGCGTTGTTAGTCCCTCCACCGGGACAGGGGCCTACGAGCAGTACTTC.